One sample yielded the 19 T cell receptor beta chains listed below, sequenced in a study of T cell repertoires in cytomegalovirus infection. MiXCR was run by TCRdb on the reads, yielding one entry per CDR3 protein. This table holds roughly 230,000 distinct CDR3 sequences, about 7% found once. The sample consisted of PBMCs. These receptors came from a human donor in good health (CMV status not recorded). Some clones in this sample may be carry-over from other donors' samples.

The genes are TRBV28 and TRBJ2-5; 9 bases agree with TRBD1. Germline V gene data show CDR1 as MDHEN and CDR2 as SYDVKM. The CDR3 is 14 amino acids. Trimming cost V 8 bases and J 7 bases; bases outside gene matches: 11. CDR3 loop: CASEITGGGGTQYF. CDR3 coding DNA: TGTGCCAGCGAGATTACAGGGGGCGGAGGGACCCAGTACTTC. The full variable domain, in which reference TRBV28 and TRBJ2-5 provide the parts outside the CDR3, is DVKVTQSSRYLVKRTGEKVFLECVQDMDHENMFWYRQDPGLGLRLIYFSYDVKMKEKGDIPEGYSVSREKKERFSLILESASTNQTSMYLCASEITGGGGTQYFGPGTRLLVL.

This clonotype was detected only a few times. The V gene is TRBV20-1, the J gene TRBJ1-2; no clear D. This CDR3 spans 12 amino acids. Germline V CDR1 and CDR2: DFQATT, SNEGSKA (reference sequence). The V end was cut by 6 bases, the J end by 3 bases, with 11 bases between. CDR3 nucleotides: TGCAGTGCGAAGATAGGGTACTATGGCTACACCTTC. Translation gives CSAKIGYYGYTF.

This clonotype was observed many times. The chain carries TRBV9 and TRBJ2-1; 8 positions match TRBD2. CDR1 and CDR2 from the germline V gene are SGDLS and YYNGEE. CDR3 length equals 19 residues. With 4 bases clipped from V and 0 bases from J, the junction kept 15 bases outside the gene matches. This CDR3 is CASSSPSVSGVNSYNEQFF. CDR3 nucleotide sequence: TGTGCCAGCAGCTCACCATCGGTTAGCGGGGTTAACTCCTACAATGAGCAGTTCTTC.

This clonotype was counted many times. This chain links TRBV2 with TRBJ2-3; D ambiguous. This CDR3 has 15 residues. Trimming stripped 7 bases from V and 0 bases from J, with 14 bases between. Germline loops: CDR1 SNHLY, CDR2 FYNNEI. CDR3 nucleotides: TGTGCCAGCACCCCCCTGGGAACTAGCACAGATACGCAGTATTTT. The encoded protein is CASTPLGTSTDTQYF.

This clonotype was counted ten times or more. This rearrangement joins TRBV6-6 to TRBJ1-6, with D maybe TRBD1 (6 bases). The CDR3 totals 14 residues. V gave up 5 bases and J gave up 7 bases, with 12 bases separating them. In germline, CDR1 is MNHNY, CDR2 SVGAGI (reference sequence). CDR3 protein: CASSSGGPNSPLHF. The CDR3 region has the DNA TGTGCCAGCAGTAGCGGGGGCCCCAATTCACCCCTCCACTTT.

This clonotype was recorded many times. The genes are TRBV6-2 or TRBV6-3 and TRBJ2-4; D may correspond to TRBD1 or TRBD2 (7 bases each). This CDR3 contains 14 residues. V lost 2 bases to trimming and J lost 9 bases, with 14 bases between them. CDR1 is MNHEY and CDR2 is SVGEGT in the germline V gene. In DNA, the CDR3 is TGTGCCAGCAGTTACCCAGGGGGGGCGGGCATTCAGTACTTC. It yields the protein CASSYPGGAGIQYF.

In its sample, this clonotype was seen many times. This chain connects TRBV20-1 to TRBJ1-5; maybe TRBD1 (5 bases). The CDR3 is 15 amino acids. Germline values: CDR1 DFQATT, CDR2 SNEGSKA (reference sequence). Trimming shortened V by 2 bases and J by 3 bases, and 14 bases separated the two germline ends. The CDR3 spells CSARRVGGNNQPQHF. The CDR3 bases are TGCAGTGCTAGACGTGTGGGGGGAAACAATCAGCCCCAGCATTTT.

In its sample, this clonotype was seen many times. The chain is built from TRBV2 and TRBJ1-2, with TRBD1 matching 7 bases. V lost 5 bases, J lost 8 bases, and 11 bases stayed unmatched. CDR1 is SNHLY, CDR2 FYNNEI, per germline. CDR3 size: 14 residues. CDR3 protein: CASSMTGLLGGYTF. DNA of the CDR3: TGTGCCAGCAGTATGACAGGGCTTCTGGGGGGCTACACCTTC. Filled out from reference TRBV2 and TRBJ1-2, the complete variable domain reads EPEVTQTPSHQVTQMGQEVILRCVPISNHLYFYWYRQILGQKVEFLVSFYNNEISEKSEIFDDQFSVERPDGSNFTLKIRSTKLEDSAMYFCASSMTGLLGGYTFGSGTRLTVV.

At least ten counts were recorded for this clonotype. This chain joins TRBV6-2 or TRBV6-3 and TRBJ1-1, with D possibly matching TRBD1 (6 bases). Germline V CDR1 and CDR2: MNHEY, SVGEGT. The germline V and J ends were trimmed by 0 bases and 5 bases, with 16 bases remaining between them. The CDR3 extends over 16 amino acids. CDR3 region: CASSYSTGARGTEAFF. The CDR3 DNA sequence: TGTGCCAGCAGTTACTCGACGGGGGCGAGGGGTACTGAAGCTTTCTTT.

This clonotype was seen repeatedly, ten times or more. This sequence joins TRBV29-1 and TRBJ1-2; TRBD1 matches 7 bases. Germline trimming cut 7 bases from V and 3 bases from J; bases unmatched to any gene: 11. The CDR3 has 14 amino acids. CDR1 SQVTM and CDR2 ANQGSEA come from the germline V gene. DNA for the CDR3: TGCAGCGGTTGGGACAGCGGGCAGGACTATGGCTACACCTTC. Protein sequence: CSGWDSGQDYGYTF.

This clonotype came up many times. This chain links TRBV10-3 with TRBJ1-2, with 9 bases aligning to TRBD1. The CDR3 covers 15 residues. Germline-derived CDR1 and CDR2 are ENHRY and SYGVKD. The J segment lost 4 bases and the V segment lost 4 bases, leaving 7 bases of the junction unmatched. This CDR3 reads CAISVATGGSYGYTF. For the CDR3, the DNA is TGTGCCATCAGTGTGGCGACAGGGGGGTCCTATGGCTACACCTTC.

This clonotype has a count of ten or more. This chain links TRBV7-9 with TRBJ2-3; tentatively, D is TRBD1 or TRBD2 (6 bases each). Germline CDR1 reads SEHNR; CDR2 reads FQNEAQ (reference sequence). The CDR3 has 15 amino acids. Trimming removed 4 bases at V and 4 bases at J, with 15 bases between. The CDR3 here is CASSSPPGAADTQYF. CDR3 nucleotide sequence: TGTGCCAGCAGCTCCCCCCCGGGGGCGGCAGATACGCAGTATTTT.

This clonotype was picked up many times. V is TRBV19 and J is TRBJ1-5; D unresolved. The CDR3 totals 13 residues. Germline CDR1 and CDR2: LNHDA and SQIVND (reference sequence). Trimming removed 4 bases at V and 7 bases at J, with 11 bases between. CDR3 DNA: TGTGCCAGTAGTACAGGAGGCGGGCAGCCCCAGCATTTT. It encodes CASSTGGGQPQHF.

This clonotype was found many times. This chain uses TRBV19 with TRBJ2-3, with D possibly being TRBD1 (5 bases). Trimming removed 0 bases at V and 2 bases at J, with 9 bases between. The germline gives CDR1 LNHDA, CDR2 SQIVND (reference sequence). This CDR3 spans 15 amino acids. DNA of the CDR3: TGTGCCAGTAGTATAGAGGACACCTCCACAGATACGCAGTATTTT. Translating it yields CASSIEDTSTDTQYF. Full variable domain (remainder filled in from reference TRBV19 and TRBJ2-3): DGGITQSPKYLFRKEGQNVTLSCEQNLNHDAMYWYRQDPGQGLRLIYYSQIVNDFQKGDIAEGYSVSREKKESFPLTVTSAQKNPTAFYLCASSIEDTSTDTQYFGPGTRLTVL.

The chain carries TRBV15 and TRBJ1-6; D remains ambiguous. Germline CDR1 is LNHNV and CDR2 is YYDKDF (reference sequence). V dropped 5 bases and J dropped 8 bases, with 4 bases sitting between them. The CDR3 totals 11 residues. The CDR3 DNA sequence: TGTGCCACCAGCGGCGATTCACCCCTCCACTTT. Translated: CATSGDSPLHF.

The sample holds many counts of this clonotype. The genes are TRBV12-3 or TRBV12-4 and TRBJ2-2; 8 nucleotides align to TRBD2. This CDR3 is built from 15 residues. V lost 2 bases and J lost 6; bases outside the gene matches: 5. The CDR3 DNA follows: TGTGCCAGCAGTTTAACGGGGGGGCTCCCCGGGGAGCTGTTTTTT. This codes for CASSLTGGLPGELFF.

CDR3 sequence: CSALGQASYEQYF. In DNA form, the CDR3 reads TGCAGTGCACTAGGACAGGCTTCCTACGAGCAGTACTTC. The chain links TRBV20-1 to TRBJ2-7, with TRBD1 matching 7 bases. Germline lookup yields CDR1 DFQATT and CDR2 SNEGSKA (reference sequence). Trimming removed 6 bases from V and 1 base from J; junction bases left unmatched: 6. The CDR3 runs 13 residues.

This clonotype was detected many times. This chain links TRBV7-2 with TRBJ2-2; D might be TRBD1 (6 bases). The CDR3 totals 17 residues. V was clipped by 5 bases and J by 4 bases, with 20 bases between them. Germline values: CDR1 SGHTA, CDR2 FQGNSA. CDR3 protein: CASSRTIQGSGTGELFF. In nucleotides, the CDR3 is TGTGCCAGCAGCCGTACAATACAGGGATCCGGCACCGGGGAGCTGTTTTTT.

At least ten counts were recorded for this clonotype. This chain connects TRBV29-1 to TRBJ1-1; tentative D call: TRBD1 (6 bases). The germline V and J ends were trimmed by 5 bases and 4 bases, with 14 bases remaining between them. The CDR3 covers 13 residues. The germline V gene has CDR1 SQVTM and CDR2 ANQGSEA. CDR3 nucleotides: TGCAGCGTTTGGGGGGCGATTTCCACTGAAGCTTTCTTT. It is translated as CSVWGAISTEAFF.